This T cell receptor beta chain was obtained from a study of shared clonotypes between healthy human individuals (TCRdb year 2020). Notes on the research overall: Three men and a couple of women, aged 18 to 49 years, made up the cohort. Leukapheresis yielded between about 0.85 and 9 billion PBMCs per donor. Libraries were prepared and TCR repertoires were sequenced by different laboratories using diverse techniques, in order to increase sequencing depth and limit assay-specific biases. To estimate repertoire size and how much clonotype sharing occurs between individuals, the study deeply sequenced the blood TCR repertoires of roughly 5 healthy adults. For each donor, three plates each were used for CD4 naive and CD4 memory, two plates were used for CD8 naive, and one plate was used for CD8 memory. Beyond this particular receptor, the publication reports: Sampling was restricted to blood, and TCR repertoires in tissue are likely to differ from TCR repertoires in blood. Rarefaction of sorted-subset datasets indicated incomplete sequencing despite the large sequencing depth. Pairwise subsampling indicated that sequencing depth was expected to affect the degree of clonotype sharing among donors. The genetic and exposure-history diversity represented was limited by the small number of donors. Naive subsets generally had larger estimated clonotype richness than memory subsets. Sharing across several donors was observed for about 5% of naive CD4, about 3.2% of naive CD8, 2.3% of memory CD4, and 0.4% of memory CD8 clonotypes. Clonotypes shared by all four sorted-subset donors showed higher generation probabilities than non-shared clonotypes.

Concerning this clone itself: It has no known antigen specificity. There are no base qualities to consult, and no much larger clone falls within one base.

Using the deep immunoSEQ assay, TCR CDR3 regions were amplified from genomic DNA by multiplex PCR. For each cell subset, the extracted genomic DNA was distributed evenly across all wells of several immunoSEQ 96-well plates, and each plate served as one replicate. For sorted subsets, each replicate PCR was loaded with 200 ng genomic DNA, equivalent to approximately 33,000 T cell genomes. The purified libraries were quantified using a Qubit 3.0 fluorometer, sized with a Bioanalyzer 2100, and then quantified again using the KAPA Library Quantification kit. Each immunoSEQ 96-well plate was sequenced on its own single-read 150-cycle Illumina NextSeq 550 flow cell. The published analysis was carried out like this. The immunoSEQ output contained only junctional sequences without quality scores, so filtering could not match that applied to full-length reads. To assign V/J genes and CDR3, sequences were annotated against IMGT germline references using PyIR, a Python wrapper for IgBLAST v1.9. Reads were filtered out if the reads had weak V/J assignments (E-value above 1e-6), no CDR3, stop codons, out-of-frame junctions, or ambiguous translated residues. V3J clonotypes were defined as sequences sharing an identical inferred V gene, J gene, and CDR3 amino acid sequence. The percentage overlap between two repertoires was calculated by dividing the number of shared unique clonotypes by the size of the smaller repertoire. Three approaches were used to assess repertoire richness: RTK rarefaction, the Chao1 estimator, and Recon v2.1 estimates of unobserved clonotypes. OLGA was used to compute generation probabilities for all TCRbeta clonotypes that the gDNA method yielded from a handful of donors. The source is immuneACCESS, and TCRdb retained only in-frame sequences with V and J called. Part of the clones is not carried over; for the studies checked, unresolved V genes explain less than half of this, and the remainder is unexplained. V and J calls and clone size are copied from that table; D and trimming were computed from the DNA. Here the sample has about 360,000 clones; roughly 70% occur a single time. About 10% of the sample comes from the top ten.

The donors were healthy, HIV-negative adults who had no recently reported acute infections or vaccinations. All donors were Caucasian adults living in Nashville, Tennessee, USA. CD4+ T cells were enriched through magnetic negative selection, after which naive cells were positively selected on CD45RA and the remaining negative fraction served as the memory subset. Blood was obtained by leukapheresis, after which PBMCs were separated by Ficoll-Histopaque density gradient centrifugation and cryopreserved in liquid nitrogen vapor phase. Purity and quantity of every magnetically sorted T cell population were checked by analytical flow cytometry. Each sorted fraction had its genomic DNA isolated and then quantified by UV absorbance on a Nanodrop 2000c. CDR1 LNHDA and CDR2 SQIVND are derived from the germline V gene (reference sequence). The junction carries 12 bases between V and J, which are trimmed by 5 bases and 6 bases respectively. Reading from cysteine to phenylalanine, the CDR3 counts 13 amino acids. This entry keeps only the CDR3 DNA: 39 bases, framed from base 1.

The source of this sequence is a man aged 30-40 years in good health. The chain links TRBV19 with TRBJ2-3; the D gene cannot be named for sure. Sequenced material: memory CD4+ T cells sorted from blood. The cell subset or site label, as the study defines it: CD45RA-negative fraction. The CDR3 region reads CASSDRPGDTQYF. The DNA is as follows: TGTGCCAGTAGTGACCGACCTGGGGATACGCAGTATTTT.